This paragraph covers one T cell receptor beta chain sequence. Sequencing was performed with immunoSEQ multiplex PCR; in TCRdb, only in-frame clones are kept and a portion is missing. Of approximately 150,000 clones listed, approximately 93% are singletons. Germline-derived CDR1 and CDR2 are LNHDA and SQIVND (reference sequence). This CDR3 has 13 amino acids. The germline V and J ends were trimmed by 6 bases and 1 base, with 10 bases remaining between them. The record originates from a study of blood T cell repertoires in COVID-19. The chain combines TRBV19 with TRBJ2-7, with a tentative D call TRBD1 (6 bases). The sequence derives from a woman in her fifties or sixties with COVID-19, enrolled during active disease. Sequenced: peripheral blood. CDR3 bases: TGTGCCAGTAGCTCAGGACAGTCCTACGAGCAGTACTTC. Encoded protein: CASSSGQSYEQYF.